The 24 T cell receptor beta chains below come from one sample, sequenced in a study of CD8 T cells in Susac syndrome. cDNA came from about 0.51 to 1 ug RNA primed by random hexamers. TCRdb redid the calling of the immunoSEQ multiplex PCR reads with MiXCR, one entry per CDR3 protein. The data hold 250,000 to 300,000 distinct CDR3 sequences, with approximately 90% observed a single time. The sample comprised CD8+ T cells from PBMCs. The receptors here all came from a human donor with multiple sclerosis.

The V call is TRBV20-1, the J call TRBJ2-7; 10 bases are a match to TRBD2. This CDR3 spans 15 amino acids. Trimming cost V 3 bases and J 4 bases; bases outside gene matches: 9. Germline V gives CDR1 DFQATT, CDR2 SNEGSKA (reference sequence). Here the CDR3 reads CSASQLAGREYEQYF. Written as DNA, the CDR3 is TGCAGTGCTAGTCAACTAGCGGGAAGGGAGTACGAGCAGTACTTC.

This clonotype was detected once. The gene calls are TRBV2 and TRBJ2-7; TRBD2 matches at 7 bases. Trimming cost V 5 bases and J 3 bases; bases outside gene matches: 10. This CDR3 contains 15 residues. Germline CDR1 reads SNHLY; CDR2 reads FYNNEI. In nucleotides, the CDR3 is TGTGCCAGCAGTCTTACTAGCGACTCCGTCTACGAGCAGTACTTC. Residues: CASSLTSDSVYEQYF.

The chain recombines TRBV19 with TRBJ1-5; D uncertain. Trimming pared 1 base from V and 4 bases from J, leaving 8 bases between. The CDR3 spans 14 residues. Germline values: CDR1 LNHDA, CDR2 SQIVND (reference sequence). The CDR3 protein is CASSIGLSNQPQHF. In DNA, the CDR3 is TGTGCCAGTAGTATAGGACTTTCGAATCAGCCCCAGCATTTT.

The gene calls are TRBV9 and TRBJ2-2; D remains ambiguous. V lost 4 bases, J lost 6 bases, and 10 bases lay in between. The CDR3 has 13 amino acids. Germline CDR1 reads SGDLS; CDR2 reads YYNGEE. CDR3 loop: CASSSGDPGELFF. Written as DNA, the CDR3 is TGTGCCAGCAGCTCGGGTGATCCCGGGGAGCTGTTTTTT.

The chain carries TRBV4-3 and TRBJ2-1, with D possibly being TRBD1 or TRBD2 (6 bases each). CDR1 LGHNA and CDR2 YSLEER come from the germline V gene. The CDR3 runs to 16 residues. V lost 0 bases to trimming and J lost 4 bases, with 13 bases between them. CDR3 amino acids: CASSQERGEWYNEQFF. The CDR3 nucleotides are TGCGCCAGCAGCCAAGAGAGGGGGGAGTGGTACAATGAGCAGTTCTTC.

CDR3 DNA sequence: TGTGCCAGCAGCGGAACAGGGGGCAAACTGTTTTTT. It encodes CASSGTGGKLFF. The J gene is TRBJ1-4, the V gene TRBV9, with TRBD1 identical over 9 bases. The ends lost 3 bases at V and 11 bases at J; junction bases unmatched: 2. CDR1 is SGDLS, CDR2 YYNGEE, per germline. The CDR3 is made up of 12 amino acids.

The chain recombines TRBV27 with TRBJ2-7, with D unresolved. Germline assignment: CDR1 MNHEY and CDR2 SMNVEV (reference sequence). This CDR3 spans 12 amino acids. Trimming took off 8 bases at V and 3 bases at J, with 11 bases between the two ends. The CDR3 region has the DNA TGTGCCAGCGGCGTTACGTACTACGAGCAGTACTTC. Protein: CASGVTYYEQYF.

The rearrangement uses TRBV2 and TRBJ2-7; a weak D match, TRBD2 (5 bases). Germline V gene sequence: CDR1 SNHLY, CDR2 FYNNEI. The V and J ends lost 7 bases and 6 bases respectively, with 13 bases between them. The CDR3 extends over 12 amino acids. CDR3 protein: CASTGNLIEQYF. In DNA form, the CDR3 reads TGTGCCAGCACCGGGAACCTAATCGAGCAGTACTTC.

In nucleotides, the CDR3 is TGTGCCAGCAGCCAAAAAAGGGAGCCCACAGATACGCAGTATTTT. Amino acid sequence: CASSQKREPTDTQYF. J is TRBJ2-3 and V is TRBV7-2, with D possibly TRBD2 on 5 matching bases. This CDR3 spans 15 amino acids. Trimming stripped 5 bases from V and 2 bases from J, with 14 bases between. Germline values: CDR1 SGHTA, CDR2 FQGNSA.

The chain links TRBV4-3 to TRBJ1-1, with TRBD1 as a possible D gene (5 bases). The germline CDR1 and CDR2 sequences are LGHNA and YSLEER. Trimming removed 0 bases from V and 2 bases from J, with 13 bases in between. This CDR3 is built from 16 residues. The CDR3 DNA follows: TGCGCCAGCAGCCAAGATATCTGGGGCAGCAACACTGAAGCTTTCTTT. It codes for CASSQDIWGSNTEAFF.

The rearrangement joins TRBV7-3 to TRBJ2-7, with a weak D call TRBD2 (7 bases). Between the trimmed V and J ends, which lost 4 bases and 3 bases, there was a span of 16 bases. Germline CDR1 SGHTA, CDR2 FQGTGA. The CDR3 consists of 15 residues. The CDR3 DNA sequence: TGTGCCAGCAGCTCTCTGGCGGGGGCCAACTACGAGCAGTACTTC. As protein: CASSSLAGANYEQYF.

A single count supports this clonotype. This sequence joins TRBV9 and TRBJ2-2; 8 nucleotides agree with TRBD1. CDR1 and CDR2 (germline): SGDLS, YYNGEE. The CDR3 spans 15 residues. V gave up 0 bases and J gave up 6 bases; unmatched junction bases: 4. The CDR3 coding sequence is TGTGCCAGCAGCGTAGGTCGGACAGGGCCCGGGGAGCTGTTTTTT. It is translated as CASSVGRTGPGELFF.

V usage is TRBV27 and J usage is TRBJ2-1; D not certain. Germline lookup yields CDR1 MNHEY and CDR2 SMNVEV (reference sequence). V shed 10 bases and J shed 0 bases, with 13 bases lying between them. This CDR3 contains 14 residues. CDR3 coding DNA: TGTGCCACCGGACCGTTGGTCTCCTACAATGAGCAGTTCTTC. It translates to CATGPLVSYNEQFF.

The genes are TRBV6-1 and TRBJ2-3; TRBD1 agrees at 9 bases. After removal of 6 bases from V and 0 bases from J, the junction contained 7 bases not matched to a gene. This CDR3 region has 16 residues. Germline V gene sequence: CDR1 MNHNS, CDR2 SASEGT. The CDR3 is CASRPRTGDSTDTQYF. CDR3 coding DNA: TGTGCCAGCAGACCCCGGACAGGGGATAGCACAGATACGCAGTATTTT.

The rearrangement links TRBV29-1 to TRBJ2-7; 7 positions agree with TRBD1. Germline trimming cut 7 bases from V and 1 base from J; bases unmatched to any gene: 1. The CDR3 is made up of 11 amino acids. CDR1 is SQVTM and CDR2 is ANQGSEA in the germline V gene. The CDR3 nucleotides read TGCAGCGGACAGGGTTCCTACGAGCAGTACTTC. Its translation: CSGQGSYEQYF.

This clonotype was detected only once. This chain connects TRBV30 to TRBJ1-1; D remains ambiguous. Germline assignment: CDR1 GTSNPN and CDR2 SVGIG (reference sequence). The V end was cut by 3 bases, the J end by 1 base, with 12 bases between. There are 14 residues in the CDR3. CDR3 sequence: CAWRAGNQNTEAFF. The CDR3 DNA sequence: TGTGCCTGGAGGGCGGGAAACCAGAACACTGAAGCTTTCTTT.

The V call is TRBV9, the J call TRBJ2-3; maybe TRBD2 (5 bases). Germline V gene lookup returns CDR1 SGDLS and CDR2 YYNGEE. This CDR3 has 15 amino acids. The V end lost 3 bases, the J end lost 1 base, and 12 bases lay between the germline ends. Here the CDR3 reads CASSARGWGTDTQYF. The DNA of the CDR3 is TGTGCCAGCAGCGCTCGGGGTTGGGGCACAGATACGCAGTATTTT.

The J gene is TRBJ2-7, the V gene TRBV30; 7 positions agree with TRBD1. Trimming cost V 8 bases and J 6 bases; bases outside gene matches: 7. The CDR3 contains 11 residues. CDR1 GTSNPN and CDR2 SVGIG come from the germline V gene (reference sequence). For the CDR3, the DNA is TGTGCCCAGATAGGGGGCAGCGAGCAGTACTTC. Translating gives CAQIGGSEQYF.

The chain is built from TRBV7-9 and TRBJ2-7, with a tentative D call TRBD2 (6 bases). The CDR3 contains 15 residues. Germline V gene data show CDR1 as SEHNR and CDR2 as FQNEAQ (reference sequence). Trimming stripped 4 bases from V and 4 bases from J, with 17 bases between. The CDR3 region is CASSSPLGTEYEQYF. CDR3 nucleotide sequence: TGTGCCAGCAGCTCCCCCTTGGGGACTGAGTACGAGCAGTACTTC.

This sequence joins TRBV7-9 and TRBJ2-1; D unclear. Between the trimmed V and J ends, which lost 4 bases and 7 bases, there was a span of 8 bases. Germline CDR1 and CDR2: SEHNR and FQNEAQ (reference sequence). The CDR3 has 12 amino acids. CDR3 protein: CASSSLRNEQFF. The DNA of the CDR3 is TGTGCCAGCAGCTCGCTTAGGAATGAGCAGTTCTTC.

This chain joins TRBV5-6 and TRBJ2-7; TRBD2 aligns across 7 bases. The CDR3 is 14 residues long. Unmatched junction bases numbered 3, after V lost 2 bases and J lost 1 base. Per germline, CDR1 SGHDT and CDR2 YYEEEE. The CDR3 protein is CASSFLGGSYEQYF. Written as DNA, the CDR3 is TGTGCCAGCAGCTTTTTGGGGGGGTCCTACGAGCAGTACTTC.

This chain uses TRBV27 with TRBJ2-2, with D uncertain. Germline lookup yields CDR1 MNHEY and CDR2 SMNVEV (reference sequence). The CDR3 runs to 14 residues. The V gene lost 4 bases and the J gene lost 5 bases, with 11 bases spanning the gap. The CDR3 region has the DNA TGTGCCAGCAGTTCCGGGCTGAGGACCGGGGAGCTGTTTTTT. Its protein is CASSSGLRTGELFF.

This sequence joins TRBV10-3 and TRBJ2-7; tentatively, D is TRBD1 (6 bases). Germline V CDR1 and CDR2: ENHRY, SYGVKD. The CDR3 contains 14 residues. Trimming took off 2 bases at V and 1 base at J, with 9 bases between the two ends. CDR3 nucleotides: TGTGCCATCAGTGAGGCCGGACAGTCCTACGAGCAGTACTTC. Residues: CAISEAGQSYEQYF.

The chain has TRBV3-1 and TRBJ2-7, with D uncertain. V was trimmed by 4 bases and J by 7 bases, leaving 17 bases between them. The CDR3 spans 14 residues. CDR1 LGHDT and CDR2 YNNKEL come from the germline V gene (reference sequence). CDR3 protein: CASSPWTAAWEQYF. The CDR3 DNA is TGTGCCAGCAGCCCGTGGACCGCAGCGTGGGAGCAGTACTTC.